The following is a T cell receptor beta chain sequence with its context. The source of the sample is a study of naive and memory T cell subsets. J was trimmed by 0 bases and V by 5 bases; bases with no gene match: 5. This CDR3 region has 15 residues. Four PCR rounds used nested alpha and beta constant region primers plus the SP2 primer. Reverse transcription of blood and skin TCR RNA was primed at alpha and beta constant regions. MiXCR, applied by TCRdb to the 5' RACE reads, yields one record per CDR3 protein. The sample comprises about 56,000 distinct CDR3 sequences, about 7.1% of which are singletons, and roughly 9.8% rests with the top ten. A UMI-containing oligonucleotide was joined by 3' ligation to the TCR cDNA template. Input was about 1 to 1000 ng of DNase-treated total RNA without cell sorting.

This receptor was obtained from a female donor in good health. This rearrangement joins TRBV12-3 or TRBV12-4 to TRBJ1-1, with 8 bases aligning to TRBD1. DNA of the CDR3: TGTGCCAGCAGTAACTCGGACAGGGTGAACACTGAAGCTTTCTTT. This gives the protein CASSNSDRVNTEAFF.